This is a list of T cell receptor beta chains from one sample in a study of blood T cell repertoires in COVID-19. Generated by immunoSEQ multiplex PCR, the TCRdb table keeps only in-frame clones and is missing some. This table has hundreds of thousands of clones, roughly 79% appearing once. The specimen was peripheral blood. These receptors came from a woman aged 80 or over with acute or convalescent COVID-19. CDR3s include the opening cysteine and the closing phenylalanine or tryptophan. Each record gives: J gene, D gene, clone size, V gene, CDR3 protein, CDR3 DNA. A D gene is named only where the DNA matches it firmly. Expanded clones get a size class; other rows say once, few or many, or leave the size out.

J: TRBJ2-3; D: TRBD2; size: -; V: TRBV15; CDR3: CATRLGTSGKADTQYF; DNA: TGTGCCACCAGATTGGGGACTAGCGGGAAGGCAGATACGCAGTATTTT
J: TRBJ1-1; D: TRBD1; size: few; V: TRBV5-1; CDR3: CASSWDRLVAEAFF; DNA: TGCGCCAGCAGCTGGGACAGGCTAGTCGCTGAAGCTTTCTTT
J: TRBJ1-4; D: TRBD1; size: -; V: TRBV6-2/TRBV6-3; CDR3: CASSYEPGTATEKLFF; DNA: TGTGCCAGCAGTTACGAACCCGGGACAGCGACCGAAAAACTGTTTTTT
J: TRBJ1-2; D: -; size: -; V: TRBV3-1/TRBV3-2; CDR3: CASSQRGGPDGYTF; DNA: TGTGCCAGCAGCCAAAGGGGAGGGCCGGATGGCTACACCTTC
J: TRBJ2-5; D: TRBD2; size: few; V: TRBV6-5; CDR3: CASSYQSGAVETQYF; DNA: TGTGCCAGCAGTTACCAAAGCGGGGCCGTGGAGACCCAGTACTTC
J: TRBJ1-2; D: TRBD1; size: once; V: TRBV23-1; CDR3: CASSQADTTGNYRYTF; DNA: TGCGCCAGCAGTCAAGCGGACACGACAGGGAACTATCGCTACACCTTC
J: TRBJ1-3; D: -; size: -; V: TRBV28; CDR3: CASSLPTYSGNTIYF; DNA: TGTGCCAGCAGTTTACCTACCTACTCTGGAAACACCATATATTTT
J: TRBJ2-2; D: -; size: few; V: TRBV3-1/TRBV3-2; CDR3: CASSRLGDSGELFF; DNA: TGTGCCAGCAGCCGACTTGGGGACTCCGGGGAGCTGTTTTTT
J: TRBJ1-1; D: TRBD1; size: few; V: TRBV2; CDR3: CASTRGQGATEAFF; DNA: TGTGCCAGCACCCGGGGACAGGGGGCCACTGAAGCTTTCTTT
J: TRBJ2-7; D: TRBD1; size: -; V: TRBV2; CDR3: CASMDKTGTVDEQYF; DNA: TGTGCCAGCATGGACAAGACAGGGACAGTCGACGAGCAGTACTTC
J: TRBJ2-7; D: TRBD1; size: -; V: TRBV18; CDR3: CASSPGTGGGYEQYF; DNA: TGTGCCAGCTCACCCGGGACAGGGGGCGGCTACGAGCAGTACTTC
J: TRBJ2-2; D: TRBD2; size: -; V: TRBV6-2/TRBV6-3; CDR3: CASSYSRWRGDNTGELFF; DNA: TGTGCCAGCAGTTACTCCCGATGGCGGGGGGACAACACCGGGGAGCTGTTTTTT
J: TRBJ2-2; D: -; size: -; V: TRBV5-6; CDR3: CASSPLTGTTGELFF; DNA: TGTGCCAGCAGCCCTTTGACAGGGACTACCGGGGAGCTGTTTTTT
J: TRBJ2-1; D: -; size: -; V: TRBV3-1/TRBV3-2; CDR3: CASSLRDMESNEQFF; DNA: TGTGCCAGCAGCCTCCGGGACATGGAGAGCAATGAGCAGTTCTTC
J: TRBJ1-5; D: TRBD1; size: -; V: TRBV15; CDR3: CATSRGTGNLDQPQHF; DNA: TGTGCCACCAGCAGAGGGACAGGGAATCTTGATCAGCCCCAGCATTTT
J: TRBJ1-5; D: -; size: few; V: TRBV7-6; CDR3: CASSLGPGEGQPQHF; DNA: TGTGCCAGCAGCTTAGGCCCGGGGGAAGGTCAGCCCCAGCATTTT
J: TRBJ1-4; D: -; size: -; V: TRBV6-5; CDR3: CASRPGVIPTEKLFF; DNA: TGTGCCAGCAGGCCCGGGGTCATCCCGACGGAAAAACTGTTTTTT
J: TRBJ1-3; D: -; size: -; V: TRBV27; CDR3: CASSLLSSGNTIYF; DNA: TGTGCCAGCAGTTTATTGAGCTCTGGAAACACCATATATTTT
J: TRBJ2-3; D: TRBD2; size: -; V: TRBV7-2; CDR3: CASSLSSGGILTQYF; DNA: TGTGCCAGCAGCTTATCCAGCGGGGGAATCCTTACGCAGTATTTT
J: TRBJ1-5; D: -; size: -; V: TRBV24-1; CDR3: CATSDGGQTNQPQHF; DNA: TGTGCCACCAGTGATGGGGGACAAACTAATCAGCCCCAGCATTTT
J: TRBJ1-3; D: -; size: -; V: TRBV7-2; CDR3: CASSSDRAGNTIYF; DNA: TGTGCCAGCAGCTCGGACAGAGCAGGAAACACCATATATTTT
J: TRBJ1-2; D: -; size: few; V: TRBV5-1; CDR3: CASSFQGSYGYTF; DNA: TGCGCCAGCAGCTTTCAGGGGTCCTATGGCTACACCTTC
J: TRBJ2-2; D: -; size: once; V: TRBV28; CDR3: CASSPLGGGPNTGELFF; DNA: TGTGCCAGCAGTCCCCTGGGAGGGGGACCGAACACCGGGGAGCTGTTTTTT
J: TRBJ2-5; D: -; size: -; V: TRBV2; CDR3: CASIPTLKKETQYF; DNA: TGTGCCAGCATACCTACTCTCAAAAAAGAGACCCAGTACTTC
J: TRBJ1-1; D: -; size: -; V: TRBV5-1; CDR3: CASSLVAGSNTEAFF; DNA: TGCGCCAGCAGCTTGGTGGCAGGCTCGAACACTGAAGCTTTCTTT
J: TRBJ2-2; D: -; size: -; V: TRBV20-1; CDR3: CSASGAGELFF; DNA: TGCAGTGCTAGCGGGGCCGGGGAGCTGTTTTTT
J: TRBJ2-3; D: TRBD2; size: -; V: TRBV7-8; CDR3: CASSLAASGRHTQYF; DNA: TGTGCCAGCAGCTTAGCGGCTAGCGGGAGACATACGCAGTATTTT
J: TRBJ2-7; D: -; size: -; V: TRBV5-5; CDR3: CASSLSGLPAAQYF; DNA: TGTGCCAGCAGCTTGAGCGGGTTACCAGCCGCGCAGTACTTC
J: TRBJ2-7; D: TRBD1; size: few; V: TRBV7-2; CDR3: CASSLPGQGAWEQYF; DNA: TGTGCCAGCAGCCTCCCGGGACAGGGGGCGTGGGAGCAGTACTTC
J: TRBJ2-3; D: -; size: -; V: TRBV4-1; CDR3: CASSQDAVGGSDTQYF; DNA: TGCGCCAGCAGCCAAGATGCGGTAGGAGGCTCAGATACGCAGTATTTT
J: TRBJ2-3; D: -; size: -; V: TRBV6-5; CDR3: CASKGLRTDTQYF; DNA: TGTGCCAGCAAAGGACTGAGAACAGATACGCAGTATTTT
J: TRBJ2-4; D: TRBD1; size: -; V: TRBV4-1; CDR3: CASSPGQVLVVAKNIQYF; DNA: TGCGCCAGCAGCCCTGGACAGGTGTTAGTGGTCGCCAAAAACATTCAGTACTTC
J: TRBJ1-4; D: TRBD1; size: -; V: TRBV5-1; CDR3: CASSPNERTGLLFF; DNA: TGCGCCAGCTCCCCCAATGAAAGGACAGGGTTACTGTTTTTT
J: TRBJ2-3; D: TRBD1; size: -; V: TRBV5-1; CDR3: CASCTRGTGADTQYF; DNA: TGCGCCAGCTGCACTCGAGGGACAGGGGCAGATACGCAGTATTTT
J: TRBJ2-5; D: -; size: -; V: TRBV7-2; CDR3: CASSLGSVRGETQYF; DNA: TGTGCCAGCAGCTTAGGTTCCGTTAGAGGAGAGACCCAGTACTTC
J: TRBJ1-4; D: TRBD1; size: -; V: TRBV9; CDR3: CASSPGQGRRWELFF; DNA: TGTGCCAGCAGTCCCGGACAGGGGAGGAGGTGGGAACTGTTTTTT
J: TRBJ2-7; D: -; size: -; V: TRBV5-5; CDR3: CASSFSSEQYF; DNA: TGTGCCAGCAGCTTCTCTTCGGAGCAGTACTTC
J: TRBJ2-7; D: TRBD2; size: -; V: TRBV12-5; CDR3: CASGLVRTSGARSYEQYF; DNA: TGTGCTAGTGGTTTGGTACGAACTAGCGGGGCTCGGAGCTACGAGCAGTACTTC
J: TRBJ2-6; D: -; size: -; V: TRBV5-6; CDR3: CASSFQGSGANVLTF; DNA: TGTGCCAGCAGCTTCCAGGGTTCTGGGGCCAACGTCCTGACTTTC
J: TRBJ2-7; D: -; size: -; V: TRBV5-4; CDR3: CASSLEQSSYEQYF; DNA: TGTGCCAGCAGCTTGGAACAGAGCTCCTACGAGCAGTACTTC
J: TRBJ2-5; D: -; size: -; V: TRBV11-1; CDR3: CASSLESGGLVETQYF; DNA: TGTGCCAGCAGCTTAGAATCAGGGGGGTTGGTAGAGACCCAGTACTTC